This T cell receptor beta chain is from a study of blood T cells in healthy people across ages. Across the study: In model experiments, template switching was able to capture about one barcoded beta molecule for every two T cells that were present.

Study-level results: Roughly linear age-related decline in beta diversity appeared, significant by age roughly 40.

The germline V gene encodes CDR1 ENHRY and CDR2 SYGVKD. V lost 3 bases and J 5 bases, leaving 8 bases between the germline ends. This CDR3 is 13 amino acids long. It was approximately 9 milliliters of peripheral blood that were drawn from each donor. Each sample provided at least 5 micrograms of extracted total RNA. Sample-barcoded 5' priming and a J-beta primer mix drove a second PCR of roughly 7 to 11 cycles. TCRdb analysed the 5' RACE reads with MiXCR anew, one entry per CDR3 protein. Of approximately 850,000 distinct CDR3 sequences in the sample, around 43% were seen once. Notes on this clonotype: Antigen specificity is unknown.

This clonotype originated in a man aged 55 to 70 in good health. The chain links TRBV10-3 to TRBJ2-1, with D unclear. Sequenced input: blood. CDR3 DNA sequence: TGTGCCATCAGTGAATTGGGGAACAATGAGCAGTTCTTC. Protein: CAISELGNNEQFF.